A single sample gave rise to the 9 T cell receptor beta chains below, sequenced in a study of Graves' ophthalmopathy and Graves' hyperthyroidism. RNA transcripts provided the template for amplifying TCR beta CDR3 regions. Second-round multiplex PCR came after first-round RT-PCR with HTBI primers. TCRdb re-called the multiplex PCR reads through MiXCR, storing one row per CDR3 protein. The sample shows fewer than 400,000 distinct CDR3 sequences, roughly 18% of them seen only once. The specimen was peripheral blood. Source of these receptors: a woman between 18 and 29 years old with Graves' ophthalmopathy.

This clonotype was observed at least ten times. The chain links TRBV27 to TRBJ1-3, with 9 bases aligning to TRBD1. In germline, CDR1 is MNHEY, CDR2 SMNVEV (reference sequence). Losses at the gene ends were 5 bases for V and 2 bases for J; bases not matched to a gene: 4. The CDR3 sequence is 15 residues long. The CDR3: CASSGTGLTGNTIYF. The DNA of the CDR3 is TGTGCCAGCAGTGGGACAGGGTTGACTGGAAACACCATATATTTT.

Ten or more counts support this clonotype. V usage is TRBV19 and J usage is TRBJ2-5, with D perhaps matching TRBD2 (5 bases). The germline V and J ends were trimmed by 6 bases and 2 bases, with 19 bases remaining between them. The CDR3 totals 16 residues. Germline V gene data show CDR1 as LNHDA and CDR2 as SQIVND (reference sequence). The CDR3 nucleotides read TGTGCCAGTAGCACCAAACGAACTAGGCAACAAGAGACCCAGTACTTC. This translates into CASSTKRTRQQETQYF.

This clonotype occurred many times. V and J are TRBV15 and TRBJ2-7; 7 bases line up with TRBD2. This CDR3 region has 17 residues. Germline CDR1 LNHNV, CDR2 YYDKDF (reference sequence). Trimming removed 2 bases from V and 2 bases from J; junction bases left unmatched: 12. For the CDR3, the DNA is TGTGCCACCAGCAGAACCTTAAAGGGAGGGAATCCCTACGAGCAGTACTTC. This codes for CATSRTLKGGNPYEQYF.

This clonotype was picked up many times. The rearrangement uses TRBV10-3 and TRBJ1-1, with a tentative D call TRBD1 (6 bases). The CDR3 loop spans 17 amino acids. V lost 4 bases and J 5 bases, leaving 23 bases between the germline ends. Looked up from germline, CDR1 is ENHRY and CDR2 is SYGVKD. CDR3 coding DNA: TGTGCCATCAGTGTAGGGGGGGGAGGACCTTCGGGGACTGAAGCTTTCTTT. Protein: CAISVGGGGPSGTEAFF.

Many counts were recorded for this clonotype. The gene calls are TRBV18 and TRBJ2-7; D possibly corresponds to TRBD1 (6 bases). The CDR3 covers 17 residues. Between the trimmed V and J ends, which lost 3 bases and 2 bases, there was a span of 20 bases. Per the germline V gene, CDR1 is KGHSH and CDR2 is LQKENI. DNA for the CDR3: TGTGCCAGCTCACCCCTCTCCACAGGGACCTGGACCTACGAGCAGTACTTC. Translation: CASSPLSTGTWTYEQYF.

This clonotype was observed many times. The chain links TRBV29-1 to TRBJ1-1, with 7 bases aligning to TRBD1. CDR3 length: 16 residues. Germline V gene sequence: CDR1 SQVTM, CDR2 ANQGSEA. V gave up 4 bases and J gave up 4 bases; unmatched junction bases: 15. CDR3 sequence: CSVVYFTRGMGTEAFF. The CDR3 DNA reads TGCAGCGTTGTCTATTTTACCAGGGGGATGGGCACTGAAGCTTTCTTT.

This clonotype was counted at least ten times. The chain recombines TRBV11-1 with TRBJ2-2; the D gene is possibly TRBD2 (5 bases). This CDR3 is built from 17 residues. Germline loops: CDR1 SGHAT, CDR2 FQDESV (reference sequence). V lost 6 bases to trimming and J lost 0 bases, with 17 bases between them. The DNA for the CDR3 is TGTGCCAGCAGTTCCCGAGGGAACTTCGCGAACACCGGGGAGCTGTTTTTT. Translating it yields CASSSRGNFANTGELFF.

This clonotype was seen at least ten times. V usage is TRBV7-8 and J usage is TRBJ2-4; 13 bases line up with TRBD2. Trimming took 0 bases from V and 0 from J; bases not matched to a gene: 5. Per germline, CDR1 SGHVS and CDR2 FQNEAQ. The CDR3 runs to 19 residues. Here the CDR3 DNA reads TGTGCCAGCAGCTTAGCGGGACTAGCGGGGACCCTAGCCAAAAACATTCAGTACTTC. Its protein product is CASSLAGLAGTLAKNIQYF. The whole variable domain, remainder taken from reference TRBV7-8 and TRBJ2-4, is GAGVSQSPRYKVAKRGQDVALRCDPISGHVSLFWYQQALGQGPEFLTYFQNEAQLDKSGLPSDRFFAERPEGSVSTLKIQRTQQEDSAVYLCASSLAGLAGTLAKNIQYFGAGTRLSVL.

This clonotype came up many times. V gene TRBV12-3 or TRBV12-4 combines with J gene TRBJ1-6; D remains ambiguous. This CDR3 region has 17 residues. The ends were cut back, 5 bases at V and 10 bases at J, with 24 bases in the middle. Here the CDR3 DNA reads TGTGCCAGCAGTCGCCAAGATTGGGTCCCCAGGAGATCACCCCTCCACTTT. Its protein product is CASSRQDWVPRRSPLHF.